The entry below describes one T cell receptor beta chain. Its antigen remains unidentified. The PCR contained 60 Vbeta and 13 Jbeta primers. Data came from immunoSEQ multiplex PCR; TCRdb stores just in-frame clones and leaves some out. The table has around 180,000 clones, 65% to 85% seen once; the top ten hold roughly 2.3%. These data are taken from a study of cytomegalovirus exposure and HLA in healthy donors. The wider study: For the approximately 360 genotyped donors, about 79% fell within the Caucasian-associated ancestry cluster.

Broader study findings: The authors listed around 150 TCR beta chains as cytomegalovirus-associated. Productive status was seen about 90% or about 30% of the time for most TCR beta V segments in an earlier analysis. As confirmed in vitro, a few CMV-associated chains were specific for CMV antigens.

Trimming removed 5 bases from V and 4 bases from J, with 17 bases in between. CDR3 length: 15 amino acids. The germline V gene has CDR1 SGHVS and CDR2 FQNEAQ. The source is a man aged 55 to 70 in good health and CMV-seronegative. The specimen was PBMCs. The V gene is TRBV7-8, the J gene TRBJ1-2; no definite D call. For the CDR3, the DNA is TGTGCCAGCAGCCCCCGGGAAACAGTTATCTATGGCTACACCTTC. Protein product: CASSPRETVIYGYTF. Based on the CDR3 plus reference TRBV7-8 and TRBJ1-2, the full variable domain is GAGVSQSPRYKVAKRGQDVALRCDPISGHVSLFWYQQALGQGPEFLTYFQNEAQLDKSGLPSDRFFAERPEGSVSTLKIQRTQQEDSAVYLCASSPRETVIYGYTFGSGTRLTVV.